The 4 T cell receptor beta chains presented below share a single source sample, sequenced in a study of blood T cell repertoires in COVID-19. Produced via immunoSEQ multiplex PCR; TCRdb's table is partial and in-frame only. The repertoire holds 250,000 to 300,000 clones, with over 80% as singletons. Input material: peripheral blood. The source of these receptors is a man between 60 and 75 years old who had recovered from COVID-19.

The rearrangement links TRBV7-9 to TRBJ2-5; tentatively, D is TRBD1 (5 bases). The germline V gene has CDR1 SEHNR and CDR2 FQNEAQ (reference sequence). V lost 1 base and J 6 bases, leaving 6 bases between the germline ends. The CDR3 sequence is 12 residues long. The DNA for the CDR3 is TGTGCCAGCAGCTTAGGGGGCAAGACCCAGTACTTC. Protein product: CASSLGGKTQYF.

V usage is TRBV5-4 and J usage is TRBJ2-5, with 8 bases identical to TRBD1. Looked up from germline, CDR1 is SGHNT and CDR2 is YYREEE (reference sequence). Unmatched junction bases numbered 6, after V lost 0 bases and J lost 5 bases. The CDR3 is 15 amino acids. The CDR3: CASSLGDRGGETQYF. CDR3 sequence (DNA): TGTGCCAGCAGCTTGGGAGACAGGGGTGGGGAGACCCAGTACTTC. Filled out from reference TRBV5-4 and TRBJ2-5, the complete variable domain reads ETGVTQSPTHLIKTRGQQVTLRCSSQSGHNTVSWYQQALGQGPQFIFQYYREEENGRGNFPPRFSGLQFPNYSSELNVNALELDDSALYLCASSLGDRGGETQYFGPGTRLLVL.

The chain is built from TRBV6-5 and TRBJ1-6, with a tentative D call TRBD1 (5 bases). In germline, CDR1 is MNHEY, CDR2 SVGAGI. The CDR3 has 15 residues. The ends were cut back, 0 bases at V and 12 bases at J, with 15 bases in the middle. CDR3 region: CASSYSTTAGQPLHF. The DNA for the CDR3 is TGTGCCAGCAGTTACTCGACAACGGCAGGGCAACCCCTCCACTTT.

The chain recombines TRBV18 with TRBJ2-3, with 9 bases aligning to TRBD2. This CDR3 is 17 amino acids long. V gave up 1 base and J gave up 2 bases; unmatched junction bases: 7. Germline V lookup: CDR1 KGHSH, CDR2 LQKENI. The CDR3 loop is CASSPRSAGGYTDTQYF. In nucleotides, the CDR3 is TGTGCCAGCTCACCACGAAGCGCGGGGGGGTACACAGATACGCAGTATTTT. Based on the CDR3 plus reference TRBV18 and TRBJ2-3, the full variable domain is NAGVMQNPRHLVRRRGQEARLRCSPMKGHSHVYWYRQLPEEGLKFMVYLQKENIIDESGMPKERFSAEFPKEGPSILRIQQVVRGDSAAYFCASSPRSAGGYTDTQYFGPGTRLTVL.